This TCR beta chain was obtained from a study of cytomegalovirus exposure and HLA in healthy donors. Study observations and caveats: A later analysis appeared to link common viral pathogens to several of the most significant clusters. Cytomegalovirus status was reportedly diagnosed by the classifier with high sensitivity and specificity. Most of the CMV-associated TCR beta chains (in a later analysis) appeared to be HLA-restricted. For presence/absence analyses, sequencing depth was assumed to be roughly uniform across donors.

In the PCR, 60 Vbeta and 13 Jbeta primers were used. TCRdb keeps only in-frame clones here, not all; method: immunoSEQ multiplex PCR. Among tens of thousands of clones, almost 85% were seen once, and the ten largest hold around 2.8%. Regarding this clone: Its specificity is not known.

CDR3 length equals 16 residues. Germline CDR1 MNHEY, CDR2 SMNVEV (reference sequence). The junction had 4 bases not matched to a gene; V was cut back by 5 bases and J by 2 bases. The V gene is TRBV27, the J gene TRBJ2-5; 14 bases fit TRBD2. The sequencing sample was made of PBMCs. The TCR originated in a man aged 50 to 59 in good health and CMV-seronegative. Written as DNA, the CDR3 is TGTGCCAGCAGTCTTCGGACTAGCGGGGGGCAAGAGACCCAGTACTTC. It codes for CASSLRTSGGQETQYF.